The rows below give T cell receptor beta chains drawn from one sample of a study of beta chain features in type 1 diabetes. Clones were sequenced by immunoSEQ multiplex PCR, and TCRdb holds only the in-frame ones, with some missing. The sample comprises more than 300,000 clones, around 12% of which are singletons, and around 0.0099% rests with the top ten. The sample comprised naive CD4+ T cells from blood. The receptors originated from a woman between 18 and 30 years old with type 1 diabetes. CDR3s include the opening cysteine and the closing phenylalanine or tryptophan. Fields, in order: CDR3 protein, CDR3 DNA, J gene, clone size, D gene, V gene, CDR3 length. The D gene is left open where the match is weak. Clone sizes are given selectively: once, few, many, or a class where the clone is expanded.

CDR3 protein: CASSDDRGLNQPQHF
CDR3 DNA: TGTGCCAGCAGCGACGACAGGGGGCTCAATCAGCCCCAGCATTTT
J gene: TRBJ1-5
clone size: NA
D gene: TRBD1
V gene: TRBV7-9
CDR3 length: 15

CDR3 protein: CASSLVFYEQYF
CDR3 DNA: TGTGCCAGCAGTCTCGTTTTTTACGAGCAGTACTTC
J gene: TRBJ2-7
clone size: few
D gene: NA
V gene: TRBV28
CDR3 length: 12

CDR3 protein: CASSGQGYSYTF
CDR3 DNA: TGTGCCAGCAGTGGACAGGGGTATAGCTACACCTTC
J gene: TRBJ1-2
clone size: NA
D gene: TRBD1
V gene: TRBV28
CDR3 length: 12

CDR3 protein: CASSPGLAGTGETQYF
CDR3 DNA: TGTGCCAGCAGCCCTGGACTAGCGGGCACCGGGGAGACCCAGTACTTC
J gene: TRBJ2-5
clone size: NA
D gene: TRBD2
V gene: TRBV4-2
CDR3 length: 16

CDR3 protein: CASSQDGGSNEKLFF
CDR3 DNA: TGCGCCAGCAGCCAAGATGGTGGCAGTAATGAAAAACTGTTTTTT
J gene: TRBJ1-4
clone size: NA
D gene: NA
V gene: TRBV4-3
CDR3 length: 15

CDR3 protein: CASSFGRYNEQFF
CDR3 DNA: TGTGCCAGCAGTTTCGGGAGATACAATGAGCAGTTCTTC
J gene: TRBJ2-1
clone size: NA
D gene: NA
V gene: TRBV28
CDR3 length: 13

CDR3 protein: CASERDRGSTGELFF
CDR3 DNA: TGTGCCAGTGAAAGGGACAGGGGGTCCACCGGGGAGCTGTTTTTT
J gene: TRBJ2-2
clone size: few
D gene: TRBD1
V gene: TRBV7-2
CDR3 length: 15

CDR3 protein: CASSLGGPFTGELFF
CDR3 DNA: TGTGCCAGCAGCTTAGGGGGCCCGTTTACCGGGGAGCTGTTTTTT
J gene: TRBJ2-2
clone size: NA
D gene: NA
V gene: TRBV7-2
CDR3 length: 15

CDR3 protein: CATSYGELFF
CDR3 DNA: TGTGCCACTTCCTACGGGGAGCTGTTTTTT
J gene: TRBJ2-2
clone size: few
D gene: NA
V gene: TRBV10-3
CDR3 length: 10

CDR3 protein: CASSTGQGNTEAFF
CDR3 DNA: TGTGCCAGCAGTACGGGACAGGGGAACACTGAAGCTTTCTTT
J gene: TRBJ1-1
clone size: few
D gene: TRBD1
V gene: TRBV28
CDR3 length: 14

CDR3 protein: CASTTSGRDIQYF
CDR3 DNA: TGTGCCAGCACTACTAGCGGGCGGGACATTCAGTACTTC
J gene: TRBJ2-4
clone size: few
D gene: TRBD2
V gene: TRBV2
CDR3 length: 13

CDR3 protein: CASSFEGTGGSETQYF
CDR3 DNA: TGTGCCAGCAGCTTTGAAGGTACAGGGGGATCGGAGACCCAGTACTTC
J gene: TRBJ2-5
clone size: few
D gene: TRBD1
V gene: TRBV5-4
CDR3 length: 16

CDR3 protein: CASSPGDRTWPQHF
CDR3 DNA: TGTGCCAGCAGCCCGGGGGACAGGACGTGGCCCCAGCATTTT
J gene: TRBJ1-5
clone size: NA
D gene: TRBD1
V gene: TRBV7-8
CDR3 length: 14

CDR3 protein: CASSLSRGTDTQYF
CDR3 DNA: TGTGCCAGCAGTTTATCGAGAGGTACAGATACGCAGTATTTT
J gene: TRBJ2-3
clone size: few
D gene: NA
V gene: TRBV27
CDR3 length: 14

CDR3 protein: CASSYGADRGISGYTF
CDR3 DNA: TGTGCCAGCAGTTACGGGGCGGACAGGGGTATCTCTGGCTACACCTTC
J gene: TRBJ1-2
clone size: few
D gene: TRBD1
V gene: TRBV6-6
CDR3 length: 16

CDR3 protein: CASSALGQGPEQYF
CDR3 DNA: TGTGCCAGCAGCGCCCTGGGACAGGGCCCCGAGCAGTACTTC
J gene: TRBJ2-7
clone size: few
D gene: TRBD1
V gene: TRBV9
CDR3 length: 14

CDR3 protein: CASSPHNPRTGYGYTF
CDR3 DNA: TGTGCCAGCAGCCCCCACAATCCACGGACAGGTTATGGCTACACCTTC
J gene: TRBJ1-2
clone size: NA
D gene: TRBD1
V gene: TRBV14
CDR3 length: 16

CDR3 protein: CASSQALRSYEQYF
CDR3 DNA: TGTGCCAGCAGCCAAGCGCTCAGATCCTACGAGCAGTACTTC
J gene: TRBJ2-7
clone size: few
D gene: NA
V gene: TRBV14
CDR3 length: 14

CDR3 protein: CASTPLSGFYEQYF
CDR3 DNA: TGTGCCAGCACCCCATTAAGCGGGTTCTACGAGCAGTACTTC
J gene: TRBJ2-7
clone size: NA
D gene: NA
V gene: TRBV14
CDR3 length: 14

CDR3 protein: CASNVLKSSYNEQFF
CDR3 DNA: TGTGCCAGCAACGTCCTAAAAAGCTCCTACAATGAGCAGTTCTTC
J gene: TRBJ2-1
clone size: NA
D gene: NA
V gene: TRBV13
CDR3 length: 15

CDR3 protein: CASSGASNQPQHF
CDR3 DNA: TGTGCCAGCAGTGGGGCCAGCAATCAGCCCCAGCATTTT
J gene: TRBJ1-5
clone size: NA
D gene: NA
V gene: TRBV7-2
CDR3 length: 13

CDR3 protein: CAWSPGMRTEAFF
CDR3 DNA: TGTGCCTGGAGTCCGGGGATGAGAACTGAAGCTTTCTTT
J gene: TRBJ1-1
clone size: NA
D gene: NA
V gene: TRBV30
CDR3 length: 13

CDR3 protein: CASSLRGLGQPQHF
CDR3 DNA: TGTGCCAGCAGCCTCAGGGGGTTGGGACAGCCCCAGCATTTT
J gene: TRBJ1-5
clone size: NA
D gene: TRBD1
V gene: TRBV7-2
CDR3 length: 14

CDR3 protein: CASSQAETGGEQYF
CDR3 DNA: TGCGCCAGCAGCCAAGCTGAGACAGGCGGCGAGCAGTACTTC
J gene: TRBJ2-7
clone size: NA
D gene: NA
V gene: TRBV4-3
CDR3 length: 14

CDR3 protein: CASSPTYNEQFF
CDR3 DNA: TGTGCCAGCAGCCCAACCTACAATGAGCAGTTCTTC
J gene: TRBJ2-1
clone size: few
D gene: NA
V gene: TRBV5-4
CDR3 length: 12

CDR3 protein: CASSFIPSGTIYNEQFF
CDR3 DNA: TGTGCCAGCAGCTTTATACCTAGCGGCACAATCTACAATGAGCAGTTCTTC
J gene: TRBJ2-1
clone size: few
D gene: TRBD2
V gene: TRBV7-2
CDR3 length: 17

CDR3 protein: CASSSPLAGGPFYEQYF
CDR3 DNA: TGTGCCAGCAGCTCACCACTAGCGGGAGGGCCGTTCTACGAGCAGTACTTC
J gene: TRBJ2-7
clone size: once
D gene: TRBD2
V gene: TRBV7-9
CDR3 length: 17

CDR3 protein: CAAQGTGNQPQHF
CDR3 DNA: TGTGCCGCCCAAGGGACAGGCAATCAGCCCCAGCATTTT
J gene: TRBJ1-5
clone size: NA
D gene: TRBD1
V gene: TRBV6-1
CDR3 length: 13

CDR3 protein: CASSSPGQGAGEQYF
CDR3 DNA: TGTGCCAGCAGTTCTCCGGGACAGGGGGCGGGCGAGCAGTACTTC
J gene: TRBJ2-7
clone size: few
D gene: TRBD1
V gene: TRBV28
CDR3 length: 15

CDR3 protein: CASNVRGHSYNEQFF
CDR3 DNA: TGTGCCAGCAACGTCAGGGGTCACTCCTACAATGAGCAGTTCTTC
J gene: TRBJ2-1
clone size: few
D gene: NA
V gene: TRBV28
CDR3 length: 15

CDR3 protein: CASSSFGSGKHSYEQYF
CDR3 DNA: TGTGCCAGCAGTTCGTTCGGGAGCGGGAAACACTCCTACGAGCAGTACTTC
J gene: TRBJ2-7
clone size: few
D gene: TRBD2
V gene: TRBV28
CDR3 length: 17

CDR3 protein: CASSYSRETQYF
CDR3 DNA: TGTGCCAGCAGTTACTCTCGAGAGACCCAGTACTTC
J gene: TRBJ2-5
clone size: few
D gene: NA
V gene: TRBV6-6
CDR3 length: 12

CDR3 protein: CASSPGQGWNEQFF
CDR3 DNA: TGTGCCAGCAGTCCGGGACAGGGGTGGAATGAGCAGTTCTTC
J gene: TRBJ2-1
clone size: NA
D gene: TRBD1
V gene: TRBV27
CDR3 length: 14